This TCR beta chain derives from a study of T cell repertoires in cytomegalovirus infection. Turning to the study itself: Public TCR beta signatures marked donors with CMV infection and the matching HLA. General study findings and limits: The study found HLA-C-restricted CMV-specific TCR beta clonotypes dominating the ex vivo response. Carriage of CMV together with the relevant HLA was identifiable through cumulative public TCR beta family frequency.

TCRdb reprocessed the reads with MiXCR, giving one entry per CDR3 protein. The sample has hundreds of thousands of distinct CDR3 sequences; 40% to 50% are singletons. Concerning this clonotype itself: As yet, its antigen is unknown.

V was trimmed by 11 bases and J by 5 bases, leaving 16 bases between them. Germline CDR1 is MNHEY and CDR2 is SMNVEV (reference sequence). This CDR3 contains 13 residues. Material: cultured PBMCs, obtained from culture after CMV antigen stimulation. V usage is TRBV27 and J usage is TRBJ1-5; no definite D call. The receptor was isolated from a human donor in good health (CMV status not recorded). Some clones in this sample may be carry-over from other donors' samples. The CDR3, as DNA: TGTGCCGCCGCTTTAGGGATGGATCAGCCCCAGCATTTT. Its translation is CAAALGMDQPQHF.